These 6 T cell receptor beta chains came from one sample sequenced in a study of metastatic and nonmetastatic thyroid tumors. Through MiXCR, TCRdb re-clonotyped the PCR reads. The repertoire holds some 15,000 clones, roughly an eighth seen once, with about 16% in the top ten. Among the patients, none had received any treatment before thyroid surgery. Sequencing was done on a sample of tumor tissue. The receptors were gathered from a female donor with papillary thyroid cancer or a benign thyroid nodule (not recorded which). Some clones in this sample may be carry-over from other donors' samples.

This clone showed up just a few times. The V and J genes are TRBV28 and TRBJ2-3; TRBD1 aligns across 10 bases. Trimming took 5 bases from V and 5 from J; bases not matched to a gene: 10. The CDR3 loop spans 16 amino acids. Per the germline V gene, CDR1 is MDHEN and CDR2 is SYDVKM. CDR3 sequence: CASSLRDRGLIDTQYF. The CDR3 nucleotides are TGTGCCAGCAGTCTCAGAGACAGGGGGCTAATAGATACGCAGTATTTT. Variable domain in full (rest from reference TRBV28 and TRBJ2-3): DVKVTQSSRYLVKRTGEKVFLECVQDMDHENMFWYRQDPGLGLRLIYFSYDVKMKEKGDIPEGYSVSREKKERFSLILESASTNQTSMYLCASSLRDRGLIDTQYFGPGTRLTVL.

In this sample, this clone turned up many times. The V gene is TRBV7-9, the J gene TRBJ1-3; D unresolved. V lost 3 bases, J lost 2 bases, and 11 bases lay in between. The V gene's germline CDR1 is SEHNR and CDR2 FQNEAQ (reference sequence). This CDR3 spans 15 amino acids. CDR3 sequence (DNA): TGTGCCAGCAGCTTGCTGGTCCCCACTGGAAACACCATATATTTT. Amino acids: CASSLLVPTGNTIYF.

This clone was seen ten or more times. The chain links TRBV28 to TRBJ2-3, with 9 positions matching TRBD1. With 8 bases clipped from V and 6 bases from J, the junction kept 15 bases outside the gene matches. CDR3 length equals 16 residues. Germline V lookup: CDR1 MDHEN, CDR2 SYDVKM. CDR3 loop: CASGGGGTGKYDTQYF. The CDR3 bases are TGTGCCAGCGGGGGAGGGGGGACAGGGAAATATGATACGCAGTATTTT.

The chain combines TRBV7-2 with TRBJ2-7; 7 bases match TRBD2. V lost 5 bases to trimming and J lost 2 bases; unmatched junction nucleotides: 9. The germline CDR1 and CDR2 sequences are SGHTA and FQGNSA. CDR3 size: 15 residues. CDR3 DNA: TGTGCCAGCAGCCCATACGGGGGGACCCCCTACGAGCAGTACTTC. Translating it yields CASSPYGGTPYEQYF.

By share, this clone ranks as medium-sized. The rearrangement uses TRBV3-1 and TRBJ1-2; D perhaps matches TRBD1 (5 bases). This CDR3 has 13 amino acids. Between the trimmed V and J ends, which lost 1 base and 5 bases, there was a span of 8 bases. Germline V lookup: CDR1 LGHDT, CDR2 YNNKEL (reference sequence). The CDR3 coding sequence is TGTGCCAGCAGCCAAGGGGGGAGTTATGGCTACACCTTC. As protein: CASSQGGSYGYTF.

This clone was seen many times. CDR3 loop: CASSSRPYIDTIYF. DNA for the CDR3: TGTGCCAGCAGCTCCCGGCCCTACATAGACACCATATATTTT. The chain employs TRBV7-2 and TRBJ1-3; D ambiguous. The germline V gene encodes CDR1 SGHTA and CDR2 FQGNSA. This CDR3 comprises 14 residues. With 4 bases removed from V and 8 bases from J, the gap between germline ends came to 15 bases.